These 5 T cell receptor beta chains originate from one sample sequenced in a study of cytomegalovirus exposure and HLA in healthy donors. The study ran its PCR with 60 Vbeta and 13 Jbeta primers. Sequencing was performed with immunoSEQ multiplex PCR; in TCRdb, only in-frame clones are kept and a portion is missing. The data contain over 30,000 clones, roughly 67% of them singletons. Specimen: PBMCs. The source is a man aged 40-55 years in good health and CMV-seropositive.

This chain uses TRBV15 with TRBJ2-1; a possible D gene is TRBD2 (6 bases). This CDR3 contains 12 residues. Trimming stripped 0 bases from V and 12 bases from J, with 9 bases between. Germline V lookup: CDR1 LNHNV, CDR2 YYDKDF (reference sequence). The CDR3 DNA sequence: TGTGCCACCAGCAGAGATCGACTAGGGCAGTTCTTC. Protein: CATSRDRLGQFF.

Note on this clone: Sequence at one end of the junction differs from germline and may be a read error. The V call is TRBV13, the J call TRBJ2-7; 10 nucleotides line up with TRBD1. Germline CDR1 is PRHDT and CDR2 is FYEKMQ (reference sequence). This CDR3 has 15 amino acids. The CDR3 DNA sequence: TGTGCCAGCAGGAGCTCCGGGACAGGGGACCCTGAGAGGGACTTC. Translation: CASRSSGTGDPERDF.

CDR3 DNA: TGTGCCAGCTCACTTGGGACTGGCACTGAAGCTTTCTTT. Its translation: CASSLGTGTEAFF. J is TRBJ1-1 and V is TRBV18; a weak D match, TRBD1 (5 bases). The germline V and J ends were trimmed by 4 bases and 4 bases, with 10 bases remaining between them. Per germline, CDR1 KGHSH and CDR2 LQKENI. The CDR3 is 13 amino acids.

With respect to this clone: Other DNA sequences in this sample translate to the same CDR3. The gene calls are TRBV5-1 and TRBJ1-2; 8 nucleotides line up with TRBD1. The CDR3 consists of 14 residues. V trimming: 3 bases; J trimming: 4 bases; junction bases outside the gene matches: 5. Germline CDR1 and CDR2: SGHRS and YFSETQ. CDR3 DNA sequence: TGCGCCAGCAGCTCCGGACAGGGAAGCTATGGCTACACCTTC. Translating it yields CASSSGQGSYGYTF.

This sequence joins TRBV19 and TRBJ2-5; possibly TRBD1 for D (5 bases). Germline V gene lookup returns CDR1 LNHDA and CDR2 SQIVND (reference sequence). With 6 bases removed from V and 7 bases from J, the gap between germline ends came to 18 bases. The CDR3 loop spans 14 amino acids. The CDR3 sequence: CASRDSRTRGTQYF. CDR3 nucleotides: TGTGCCAGTAGAGACAGCCGGACCCGAGGGACCCAGTACTTC.